The clone carrying this TCR beta chain was observed a single time. The ends were cut back, 5 bases at V and 7 bases at J, with 14 bases in the middle. Per germline, CDR1 LNHNV and CDR2 YYDKDF (reference sequence). This CDR3 has 14 amino acids. This sample was included in a study of blood T cell repertoires in COVID-19. On the study more broadly: Specimens from acute and convalescent COVID-19 originated in the United States, Italy and Spain.

Method: immunoSEQ multiplex PCR; TCRdb's copy keeps in-frame clones and lacks some. In the table there are about 310,000 clones, 70% to 90% of which are singletons. Sequencing used peripheral blood. The TCR was taken from a woman in her 50s who had recovered from COVID-19. The V gene is TRBV15, the J gene TRBJ2-2; D may be TRBD2 (5 bases). DNA for the CDR3: TGTGCCACCAGCGCGGGCCTCCTCGGCGGGGAGCTGTTTTTT. Translating gives CATSAGLLGGELFF.